The 17 T cell receptor beta chains below all came from one sample that was sequenced in a study of control samples from healthy donors and cancer patients (dated by TCRdb to between 2020 and 2021). The library was made by the immunoSEQ multiplex PCR assay. The table was pulled from immuneACCESS by TCRdb, which kept in-frame rearrangements only. Such tables lose some clones; where checked, under half of the loss comes from unresolved V genes, and the rest has no known cause. In this sample the table shows around 57,000 clones, approximately 90% of which occur a single time. The ten largest clonotypes hold 0.8% to 1% of the sample. Input material: PBMCs. These receptors were taken from a young man with colorectal cancer.

The V call is TRBV7-2, the J call TRBJ2-7; D ambiguous. Trimming removed 6 bases at V and 0 bases at J, with 6 bases between. Looked up from germline, CDR1 is SGHTA and CDR2 is FQGNSA. CDR3 length equals 12 residues. The CDR3 DNA reads as TGTGCCAGCAGTGGGAACTCCTACGAGCAGTACTTC. It translates to CASSGNSYEQYF.

The chain uses TRBV13 and TRBJ2-7, with TRBD2 matching over 7 bases. The CDR3 runs 15 residues. With 0 bases clipped from V and 2 bases from J, the junction kept 4 bases outside the gene matches. Germline V gives CDR1 PRHDT, CDR2 FYEKMQ (reference sequence). The CDR3 nucleotides read TGTGCCAGCAGCTTAGGAGCGGGGCTCACCTACGAGCAGTACTTC. Its protein product is CASSLGAGLTYEQYF. Combining the CDR3 with reference TRBV13 and TRBJ2-7 gives the whole variable domain AAGVIQSPRHLIKEKRETATLKCYPIPRHDTVYWYQQGPGQDPQFLISFYEKMQSDKGSIPDRFSAQQFSDYHSELNMSSLELGDSALYFCASSLGAGLTYEQYFGPGTRLTVT.

The rearrangement links TRBV5-4 to TRBJ2-7; 7 bases are shared with TRBD1. Germline V gives CDR1 SGHNT, CDR2 YYREEE (reference sequence). The CDR3 sequence is 13 residues long. The V segment lost 1 base and the J segment 7 bases; nucleotides outside the gene matches: 5. The CDR3 protein is CASSLRDSWEQYF. For the CDR3, the DNA is TGTGCCAGCAGCTTGCGGGACAGCTGGGAGCAGTACTTC.

V is TRBV11-2 and J is TRBJ1-4; TRBD1 is a possible D gene (5 bases). This CDR3 has 16 amino acids. CDR1 is SGHAT and CDR2 is FQNNGV in the germline V gene. V lost 6 bases to trimming and J lost 2 bases, with 16 bases between them. This chain's CDR3 is CASRLGQIRTNEKLFF. CDR3 nucleotides: TGTGCCAGCAGATTGGGGCAGATAAGGACTAATGAAAAACTGTTTTTT. The entire variable domain, with the rest obtained from reference TRBV11-2 and TRBJ1-4, is as follows: EAGVAQSPRYKIIEKRQSVAFWCNPISGHATLYWYQQILGQGPKLLIQFQNNGVVDDSQLPKDRFSAERLKGVDSTLKIQPAKLEDSAVYLCASRLGQIRTNEKLFFGSGTQLSVL.

V gene TRBV27 combines with J gene TRBJ1-2; 10 bases align to TRBD1. Germline-derived CDR1 and CDR2 are MNHEY and SMNVEV (reference sequence). The CDR3 is made up of 13 amino acids. Unmatched junction bases numbered 6, after V lost 6 bases and J lost 8 bases. The CDR3 sequence: CASRRQGALGYTF. The CDR3 DNA is TGTGCCAGCAGACGACAGGGGGCGTTAGGCTACACCTTC.

The rearrangement joins TRBV5-4 to TRBJ2-3; 7 bases fit TRBD1. The trim removed 3 bases at V and 0 bases at J, leaving 7 bases unmatched. The CDR3 is made up of 16 amino acids. Germline V lookup: CDR1 SGHNT, CDR2 YYREEE (reference sequence). This chain's CDR3 is CASSSQIGGSTDTQYF. In DNA form, the CDR3 reads TGTGCCAGCAGCTCCCAGATAGGGGGCAGCACAGATACGCAGTATTTT.

The gene calls are TRBV5-1 and TRBJ2-7; 8 bases map to TRBD2. Germline V CDR1 and CDR2: SGHRS, YFSETQ. The CDR3 has 15 residues. V shed 4 bases and J 3 bases; nucleotides not matched to a gene: 9. CDR3 coding DNA: TGCGCCAGCAGCCCGGGGGAGCGGGGGATCTACGAGCAGTACTTC. Translated: CASSPGERGIYEQYF.

This sequence joins TRBV7-9 and TRBJ1-2; the D is unclear. The V gene lost 7 bases and the J gene lost 4 bases, with 13 bases spanning the gap. Germline V CDR1 and CDR2: SEHNR, FQNEAQ (reference sequence). The CDR3 covers 13 residues. The CDR3 coding sequence is TGTGCCAGCACCCATATACAGATCTATGGCTACACCTTC. Its translation: CASTHIQIYGYTF.

The chain joins TRBV3-1 (or the pseudogene TRBV3-2) to TRBJ1-6; TRBD1 matches at 7 bases. The V gene end was trimmed by 3 bases and the J gene end by 0 bases; junction bases not matched to a gene: 2. CDR1 and CDR2 (germline): LGHDT, YNNKEL (reference sequence). This CDR3 is built from 16 residues. CDR3 in DNA: TGTGCCAGCAGCCAGACAGGGAACTCCTATAATTCACCCCTCCACTTT. It codes for CASSQTGNSYNSPLHF.

The chain couples TRBV11-2 to TRBJ2-1, with D uncertain. Per germline, CDR1 SGHAT and CDR2 FQNNGV. V lost 5 bases and J 9 bases, leaving 14 bases between the germline ends. The CDR3 is 13 residues long. The CDR3 is CASSLTPWSEQFF. The CDR3 nucleotides read TGTGCCAGCAGCCTCACGCCTTGGAGTGAGCAGTTCTTC.

The V call is TRBV4-2, the J call TRBJ2-2; tentative D call: TRBD1 (7 bases). Per the germline V gene, CDR1 is LGHNA and CDR2 is YNFKEQ. This CDR3 has 15 residues. V was trimmed by 3 bases and J by 6 bases, leaving 14 bases between them. CDR3 sequence: CASSQRTGEAGELFF. Written as DNA, the CDR3 is TGTGCCAGCAGCCAGAGAACAGGGGAGGCCGGGGAGCTGTTTTTT.

The gene calls are TRBV7-9 and TRBJ2-7; tentatively, D is TRBD1 or TRBD2 (5 bases each). The CDR3 runs 17 residues. From germline, CDR1 is SEHNR and CDR2 FQNEAQ (reference sequence). V was shortened by 4 bases and J by 3 bases, with 22 bases between the two germline ends. This CDR3 reads CASSSQRGDTSDYEQYF. The CDR3 DNA sequence: TGTGCCAGCAGCTCCCAGAGAGGGGATACATCTGACTACGAGCAGTACTTC.

The rearrangement links TRBV6-1 to TRBJ2-2; TRBD2 matches at 13 bases. This CDR3 is 16 amino acids long. V shed 2 bases and J 7 bases; nucleotides not matched to a gene: 4. Germline V gene lookup returns CDR1 MNHNS and CDR2 SASEGT. CDR3 sequence (DNA): TGTGCCAGCAGTGAACGGACTAGCGGGGGTGGCGGGGAGCTGTTTTTT. It encodes CASSERTSGGGGELFF.

The gene calls are TRBV29-1 and TRBJ2-7; D is unclear. Between the trimmed V and J ends, which lost 6 bases and 2 bases, there was a span of 8 bases. Germline lookup yields CDR1 SQVTM and CDR2 ANQGSEA. The CDR3 has 11 amino acids. The CDR3 DNA is TGCAGCGTCGCGGACCCCTACGAGCAGTACTTC. Translation gives CSVADPYEQYF.

J is TRBJ1-2 and V is TRBV10-3; no definite D call. This CDR3 comprises 18 residues. Germline V gene data show CDR1 as ENHRY and CDR2 as SYGVKD. The ends were cut back, 2 bases at V and 0 bases at J, with 19 bases in the middle. The CDR3 loop reads CAISERFEQLQPNYGYTF. The CDR3 DNA reads as TGTGCCATCAGTGAGAGGTTCGAACAGCTCCAACCTAACTATGGCTACACCTTC.

In its sample, this clone was seen once. CDR3 residues: CSVVRTAIYTEAFF. DNA of the CDR3: TGCAGCGTTGTCCGGACAGCTATTTACACTGAAGCTTTCTTT. The chain joins TRBV29-1 to TRBJ1-1; a possible D gene is TRBD1 (6 bases). This CDR3 is built from 14 residues. V was pared by 4 bases and J by 3 bases, with 15 bases between. Germline loops: CDR1 SQVTM, CDR2 ANQGSEA. The full variable domain, rest sourced from reference TRBV29-1 and TRBJ1-1, is SAVISQKPSRDICQRGTSLTIQCQVDSQVTMMFWYRQQPGQSLTLIATANQGSEATYESGFVIDKFPISRPNLTFSTLTVSNMSPEDSSIYLCSVVRTAIYTEAFFGQGTRLTVV.

This sequence joins TRBV7-6 and TRBJ2-2, with D perhaps given as TRBD1 or TRBD2 (6 bases each). The CDR3 covers 17 residues. Germline-derived CDR1 and CDR2 are SGHVS and FNYEAQ. The V and J ends lost 5 bases and 3 bases respectively, with 19 bases between them. The CDR3 coding sequence is TGTGCCAGCAGCCCATCGTCTTCGGGGGCGCACACCGGGGAGCTGTTTTTT. Its translation: CASSPSSSGAHTGELFF.